This is a list of T cell receptor beta chains from one sample in a study of T cell changes during pregnancy in multiple sclerosis. TCRdb's copy holds only in-frame clones and misses some; the assay was immunoSEQ multiplex PCR. The table lists around 15,000 clones, about 92% of them singletons. Material: peripheral blood, obtained in the second trimester of pregnancy. The receptor source for this set is a female donor in good health, enrolled as a control in a pregnancy study. Both conserved end residues are part of each CDR3. The order of the fields is clone size, J gene, V gene, D gene, CDR3 protein, CDR3 DNA. D genes are given only for firm matches. Clone size, where shown, is once, few, many, or a class for clones that have expanded.

abundance: -; j_gene: TRBJ2-7; v_gene: TRBV2; d_gene: TRBD1; CDR3aa: CASSASGTGRHEQYF; CDR3nt: TGTGCCAGCAGTGCTTCCGGGACAGGGAGGCACGAGCAGTACTTC
abundance: -; j_gene: TRBJ1-2; v_gene: TRBV6-6; d_gene: -; CDR3aa: CASSYSLEQVYGYTF; CDR3nt: TGTGCCAGCAGTTACTCTTTAGAACAGGTCTATGGCTACACCTTC
abundance: -; j_gene: TRBJ2-5; v_gene: TRBV7-2; d_gene: TRBD2; CDR3aa: CASSLYGSGGIQETQYF; CDR3nt: TGTGCCAGCAGCTTATACGGTAGCGGGGGGATCCAAGAGACCCAGTACTTC
abundance: -; j_gene: TRBJ1-4; v_gene: TRBV11-3; d_gene: TRBD1; CDR3aa: CASSPGQAGEKLFF; CDR3nt: TGTGCCAGCAGCCCGGGACAGGCAGGTGAAAAACTGTTTTTT
abundance: once; j_gene: TRBJ2-7; v_gene: TRBV7-2; d_gene: -; CDR3aa: CASSFALATPYEQYF; CDR3nt: TGTGCCAGCAGCTTTGCCCTAGCGACCCCTTACGAGCAGTACTTC
abundance: -; j_gene: TRBJ2-7; v_gene: TRBV12-5; d_gene: TRBD2; CDR3aa: CASAPLGGNEQYF; CDR3nt: TGTGCTAGTGCCCCACTGGGGGGGAACGAGCAGTACTTC
abundance: -; j_gene: TRBJ2-3; v_gene: TRBV5-8; d_gene: -; CDR3aa: CASSPLRDTQYF; CDR3nt: TGTGCCAGCAGCCCGCTAAGAGATACGCAGTATTTT
abundance: -; j_gene: TRBJ2-1; v_gene: TRBV28; d_gene: TRBD2; CDR3aa: CASSLEGLPSYEQFF; CDR3nt: TGTGCCAGCAGCCTGGAGGGACTACCAAGTTATGAGCAGTTCTTC
abundance: -; j_gene: TRBJ1-6; v_gene: TRBV15; d_gene: TRBD1; CDR3aa: CATTPGTGGSPLHF; CDR3nt: TGTGCCACCACCCCGGGGACAGGGGGTTCACCCCTCCACTTT
abundance: -; j_gene: TRBJ1-4; v_gene: TRBV5-1; d_gene: -; CDR3aa: CASSLAGSNEKLFF; CDR3nt: TGCGCCAGCAGCTTGGCAGGGTCTAATGAAAAACTGTTTTTT
abundance: few; j_gene: TRBJ1-6; v_gene: TRBV6-4; d_gene: -; CDR3aa: CASSEEVSRALHF; CDR3nt: TGTGCCAGCAGTGAAGAAGTCTCCCGGGCCCTCCACTTT
abundance: -; j_gene: TRBJ2-1; v_gene: TRBV19; d_gene: -; CDR3aa: CASSRGQSVHEQFF; CDR3nt: TGTGCCAGTTCTCGCGGACAGAGCGTCCATGAGCAGTTCTTC
abundance: -; j_gene: TRBJ2-2; v_gene: TRBV5-1; d_gene: -; CDR3aa: CASSLGAANTGELFF; CDR3nt: TGCGCCAGCAGCTTGGGGGCAGCGAACACCGGGGAGCTGTTTTTT
abundance: -; j_gene: TRBJ2-3; v_gene: TRBV7-9; d_gene: -; CDR3aa: CASSFQALDTQYF; CDR3nt: TGTGCCAGCAGCTTCCAGGCGTTAGATACGCAGTATTTT
abundance: -; j_gene: TRBJ2-3; v_gene: TRBV19; d_gene: TRBD2; CDR3aa: CATSARGGPDTQYF; CDR3nt: TGTGCCACCTCGGCGCGGGGGGGGCCAGATACGCAGTATTTT
abundance: -; j_gene: TRBJ1-1; v_gene: TRBV5-1; d_gene: -; CDR3aa: CASSLDGGGSMNTEAFF; CDR3nt: TGCGCCAGCAGCTTGGACGGGGGAGGGTCTATGAACACTGAAGCTTTCTTT
abundance: -; j_gene: TRBJ1-2; v_gene: TRBV28; d_gene: -; CDR3aa: CASSWGTSNYGYTF; CDR3nt: TGTGCCAGCAGTTGGGGCACGTCTAACTATGGCTACACCTTC
abundance: -; j_gene: TRBJ1-1; v_gene: TRBV19; d_gene: TRBD1; CDR3aa: CASTFRDRGNTEAFF; CDR3nt: TGTGCCAGTACTTTCCGGGACAGGGGGAACACTGAAGCTTTCTTT
abundance: -; j_gene: TRBJ1-2; v_gene: TRBV18; d_gene: TRBD1; CDR3aa: CASSPLRDSNEYGYTF; CDR3nt: TGTGCCAGCTCACCACTCCGGGACAGTAACGAGTATGGCTACACCTTC
abundance: -; j_gene: TRBJ2-3; v_gene: TRBV7-2; d_gene: TRBD2; CDR3aa: CASSSLGLATDTQYF; CDR3nt: TGTGCCAGCAGCTCACTGGGACTAGCCACAGATACGCAGTATTTT
abundance: -; j_gene: TRBJ2-4; v_gene: TRBV19; d_gene: TRBD1; CDR3aa: CASSEQGENIQYF; CDR3nt: TGTGCCAGTAGCGAACAGGGGGAAAACATTCAGTACTTC
abundance: -; j_gene: TRBJ2-1; v_gene: TRBV7-9; d_gene: -; CDR3aa: CASSLQGSSYNEQFF; CDR3nt: TGTGCCAGCAGCTTACAGGGAAGCTCCTACAATGAGCAGTTCTTC
abundance: -; j_gene: TRBJ2-5; v_gene: TRBV5-1; d_gene: TRBD1; CDR3aa: CASSPLNRGGETQYF; CDR3nt: TGCGCCAGCAGCCCGCTGAACAGGGGCGGAGAGACCCAGTACTTC
abundance: -; j_gene: TRBJ2-1; v_gene: TRBV6-6; d_gene: TRBD2; CDR3aa: CASSPSGNEQFF; CDR3nt: TGTGCCAGCAGTCCTAGCGGCAATGAGCAGTTCTTC
abundance: -; j_gene: TRBJ1-2; v_gene: TRBV4-1; d_gene: -; CDR3aa: CASRGGERGGYTF; CDR3nt: TGCGCCAGCAGGGGGGGGGAGAGGGGTGGCTACACCTTC
abundance: -; j_gene: TRBJ2-4; v_gene: TRBV7-9; d_gene: TRBD2; CDR3aa: CASSQIGLAGGIRENIQYF; CDR3nt: TGTGCCAGCAGCCAAATTGGACTAGCGGGAGGGATTCGTGAAAACATTCAGTACTTC
abundance: -; j_gene: TRBJ1-1; v_gene: TRBV18; d_gene: TRBD1; CDR3aa: CASSPPERDRNTEAFF; CDR3nt: TGTGCCAGCTCACCACCCGAGAGGGACAGGAACACTGAAGCTTTCTTT
abundance: once; j_gene: TRBJ1-5; v_gene: TRBV27; d_gene: TRBD1; CDR3aa: CASSSGQVGNSNQPQHF; CDR3nt: TGTGCCAGCAGTTCCGGACAGGTGGGGAATAGCAATCAGCCCCAGCATTTT
abundance: -; j_gene: TRBJ2-2; v_gene: TRBV7-2; d_gene: -; CDR3aa: CASSLSATGTGELFF; CDR3nt: TGTGCCAGCAGCTTAAGCGCCACGGGCACCGGGGAGCTGTTTTTT
abundance: -; j_gene: TRBJ2-3; v_gene: TRBV29-1; d_gene: TRBD2; CDR3aa: CSSQRGGTDTQYF; CDR3nt: TGCAGCTCTCAGCGGGGGGGCACAGATACGCAGTATTTT
abundance: -; j_gene: TRBJ1-3; v_gene: TRBV5-1; d_gene: -; CDR3aa: CASSADTGSGNTIYF; CDR3nt: TGCGCCAGCAGCGCCGATACAGGGTCTGGAAACACCATATATTTT
abundance: -; j_gene: TRBJ2-7; v_gene: TRBV7-3; d_gene: -; CDR3aa: CASSYTAPGEQYF; CDR3nt: TGTGCCAGCAGTTACACCGCTCCCGGGGAGCAGTACTTC
abundance: -; j_gene: TRBJ1-2; v_gene: TRBV18; d_gene: -; CDR3aa: CASSPRLGLEVYGYTF; CDR3nt: TGTGCCAGCTCACCACGGCTCGGATTAGAGGTATATGGCTACACCTTC
abundance: -; j_gene: TRBJ2-5; v_gene: TRBV27; d_gene: -; CDR3aa: CATTSPNSAQYF; CDR3nt: TGTGCCACCACCTCTCCCAACTCGGCCCAGTACTTC
abundance: -; j_gene: TRBJ1-2; v_gene: TRBV5-8; d_gene: -; CDR3aa: CASSLVQGVVTFYGYTF; CDR3nt: TGTGCCAGCAGCTTGGTACAGGGAGTCGTGACTTTCTATGGCTACACCTTC
abundance: -; j_gene: TRBJ2-7; v_gene: TRBV14; d_gene: TRBD1; CDR3aa: CASSRVAGAGGAFAYEQYF; CDR3nt: TGTGCCAGCAGCCGGGTAGCTGGGGCAGGGGGCGCCTTCGCCTACGAGCAGTACTTC
abundance: -; j_gene: TRBJ2-3; v_gene: TRBV11-1; d_gene: TRBD1; CDR3aa: CASSTWTGTTDTQYF; CDR3nt: TGTGCCAGCAGCACGTGGACAGGTACCACAGATACGCAGTATTTT
abundance: -; j_gene: TRBJ1-5; v_gene: TRBV4-1; d_gene: -; CDR3aa: CASSQDPNNQPQHF; CDR3nt: TGCGCCAGCAGCCAAGATCCAAATAATCAGCCCCAGCATTTT
abundance: -; j_gene: TRBJ2-7; v_gene: TRBV21-1; d_gene: -; CDR3aa: CASSKASRACDRERFYEQYF; CDR3nt: TGTGCCAGCAGCAAAGCCTCGCGTGCATGTGACAGGGAAAGATTCTACGAGCAGTACTTC
abundance: -; j_gene: TRBJ1-2; v_gene: TRBV6-1; d_gene: TRBD1; CDR3aa: CASSEPWVGQGFYGYTF; CDR3nt: TGTGCCAGCAGTGAACCGTGGGTGGGACAGGGGTTCTATGGCTACACCTTC
abundance: -; j_gene: TRBJ2-7; v_gene: TRBV18; d_gene: TRBD1; CDR3aa: CASSSPGTGYLEQYF; CDR3nt: TGTGCCAGCTCAAGTCCCGGGACAGGGTATCTCGAGCAGTACTTC